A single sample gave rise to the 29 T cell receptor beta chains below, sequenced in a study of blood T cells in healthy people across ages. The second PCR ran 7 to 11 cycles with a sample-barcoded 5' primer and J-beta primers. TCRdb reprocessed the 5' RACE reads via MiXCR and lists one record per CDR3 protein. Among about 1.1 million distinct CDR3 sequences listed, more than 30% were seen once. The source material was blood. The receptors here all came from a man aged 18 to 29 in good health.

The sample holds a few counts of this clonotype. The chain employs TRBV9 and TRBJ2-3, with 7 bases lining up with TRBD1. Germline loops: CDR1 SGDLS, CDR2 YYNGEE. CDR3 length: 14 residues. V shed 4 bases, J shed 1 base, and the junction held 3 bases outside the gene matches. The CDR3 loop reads CASSNGQGTDTQYF. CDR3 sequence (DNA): TGTGCCAGCAGCAATGGACAGGGCACAGATACGCAGTATTTT.

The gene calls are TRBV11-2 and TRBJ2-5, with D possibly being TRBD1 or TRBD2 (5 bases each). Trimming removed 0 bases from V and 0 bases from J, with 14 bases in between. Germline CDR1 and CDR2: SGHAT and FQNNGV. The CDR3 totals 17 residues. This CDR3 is CASSLDLGPLYQETQYF. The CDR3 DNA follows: TGTGCCAGCAGCTTAGATTTGGGACCTTTGTACCAAGAGACCCAGTACTTC.

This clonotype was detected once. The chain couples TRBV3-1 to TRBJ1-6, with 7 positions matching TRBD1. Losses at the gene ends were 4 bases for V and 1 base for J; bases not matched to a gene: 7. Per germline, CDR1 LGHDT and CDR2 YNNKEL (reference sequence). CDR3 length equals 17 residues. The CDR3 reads CASSLAGGRSYNSPLHF. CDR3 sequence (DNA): TGTGCCAGCAGCCTCGCAGGGGGTCGTTCCTATAATTCACCCCTCCACTTT.

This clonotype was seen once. The CDR3 coding sequence is TGCAGTGCTAGAGAGAGATGGACAGGTTTGGAATGGGCTGAAGCTTTCTTT. Protein: CSARERWTGLEWAEAFF. This chain uses TRBV20-1 with TRBJ1-1; 7 bases agree with TRBD1. With 0 bases clipped from V and 6 bases from J, the junction kept 16 bases outside the gene matches. Germline CDR1 and CDR2: DFQATT and SNEGSKA (reference sequence). This CDR3 has 17 amino acids.

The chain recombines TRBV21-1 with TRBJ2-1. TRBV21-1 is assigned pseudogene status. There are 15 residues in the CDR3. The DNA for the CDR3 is TGTGCCAGCAGCTTCTTCGATTGGGCCCACAATGAGCAGTTCTTC. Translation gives CASSFFDWAHNEQFF.

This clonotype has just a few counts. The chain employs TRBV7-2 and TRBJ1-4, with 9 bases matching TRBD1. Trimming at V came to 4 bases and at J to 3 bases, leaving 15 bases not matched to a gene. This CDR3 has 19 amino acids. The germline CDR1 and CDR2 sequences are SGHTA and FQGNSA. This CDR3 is CASSSARGQGWDPNEKLFF. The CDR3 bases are TGTGCCAGCAGCTCCGCCAGGGGACAGGGTTGGGATCCTAATGAAAAACTGTTTTTT. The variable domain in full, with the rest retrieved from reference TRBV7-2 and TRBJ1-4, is GAGVSQSPSNKVTEKGKDVELRCDPISGHTALYWYRQSLGQGLEFLIYFQGNSAPDKSGLPSDRFSAERTGGSVSTLTIQRTQQEDSAVYLCASSSARGQGWDPNEKLFFGSGTQLSVL.

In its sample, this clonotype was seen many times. CDR3 region: CASSPTRGNEQFF. The DNA of the CDR3 is TGTGCCAGCAGCCCAACTAGAGGCAATGAGCAGTTCTTC. This chain connects TRBV27 to TRBJ2-1; D perhaps matches TRBD2 (5 bases). The CDR3 contains 13 residues. V gave up 6 bases and J gave up 6 bases, with 12 bases separating them. Germline V gene data show CDR1 as MNHEY and CDR2 as SMNVEV (reference sequence).

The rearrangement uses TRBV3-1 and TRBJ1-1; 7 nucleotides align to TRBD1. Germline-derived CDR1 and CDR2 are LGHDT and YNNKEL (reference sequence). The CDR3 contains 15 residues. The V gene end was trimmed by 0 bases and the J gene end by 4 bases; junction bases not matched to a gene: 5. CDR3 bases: TGTGCCAGCAGCCAAGAATCCCAGGGGGGCACTGAAGCTTTCTTT. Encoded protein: CASSQESQGGTEAFF.

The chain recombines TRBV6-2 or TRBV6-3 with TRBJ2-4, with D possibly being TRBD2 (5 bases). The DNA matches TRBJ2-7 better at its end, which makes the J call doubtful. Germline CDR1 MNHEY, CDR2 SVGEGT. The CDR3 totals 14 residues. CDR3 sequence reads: CASSAPGFIYEQYF. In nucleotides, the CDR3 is TGTGCCAGCAGTGCACCGGGATTCATTTACGAGCAGTACTTC.

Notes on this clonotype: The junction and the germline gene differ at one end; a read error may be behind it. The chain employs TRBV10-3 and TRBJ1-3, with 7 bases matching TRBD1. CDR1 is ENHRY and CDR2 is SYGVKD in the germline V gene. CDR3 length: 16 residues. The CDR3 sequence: CAISDNRGFAGTTIYF. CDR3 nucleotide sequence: TGTGCCATCAGTGATAACAGGGGTTTCGCTGGAACCACCATATATTTT.

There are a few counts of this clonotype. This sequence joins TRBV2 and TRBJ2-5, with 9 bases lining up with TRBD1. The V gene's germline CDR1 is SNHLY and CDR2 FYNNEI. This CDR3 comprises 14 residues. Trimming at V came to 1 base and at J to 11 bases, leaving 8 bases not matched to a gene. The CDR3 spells CASSEGQGDNEQYF. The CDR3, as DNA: TGTGCCAGCAGTGAAGGACAGGGGGACAATGAGCAGTACTTC.

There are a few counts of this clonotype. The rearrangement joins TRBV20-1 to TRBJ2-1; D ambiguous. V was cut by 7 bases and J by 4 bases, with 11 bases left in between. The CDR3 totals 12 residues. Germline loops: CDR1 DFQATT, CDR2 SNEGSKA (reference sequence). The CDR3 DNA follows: TGCAGTGTTTCTGACCTGTACAATGAGCAGTTCTTC. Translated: CSVSDLYNEQFF.

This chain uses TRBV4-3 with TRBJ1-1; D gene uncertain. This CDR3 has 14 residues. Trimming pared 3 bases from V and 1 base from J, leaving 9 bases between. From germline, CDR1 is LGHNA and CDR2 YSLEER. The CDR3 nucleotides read TGCGCCAGCAGCCACGGGGTGGGGAACACTGAAGCTTTCTTT. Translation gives CASSHGVGNTEAFF.

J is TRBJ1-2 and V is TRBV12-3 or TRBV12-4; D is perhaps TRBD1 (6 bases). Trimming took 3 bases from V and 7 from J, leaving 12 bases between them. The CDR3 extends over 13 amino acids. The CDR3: CASSFGDNGGYTF. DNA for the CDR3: TGTGCCAGCAGTTTTGGGGACAATGGTGGCTACACCTTC.

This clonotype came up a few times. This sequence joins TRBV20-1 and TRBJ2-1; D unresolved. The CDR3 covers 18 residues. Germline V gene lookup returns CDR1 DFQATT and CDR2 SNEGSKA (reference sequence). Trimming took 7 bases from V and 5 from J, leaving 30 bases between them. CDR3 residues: CSVPHQDAAILVHNEQFF. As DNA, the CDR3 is TGCAGTGTCCCGCACCAGGACGCGGCCATCTTGGTGCACAATGAGCAGTTCTTC.

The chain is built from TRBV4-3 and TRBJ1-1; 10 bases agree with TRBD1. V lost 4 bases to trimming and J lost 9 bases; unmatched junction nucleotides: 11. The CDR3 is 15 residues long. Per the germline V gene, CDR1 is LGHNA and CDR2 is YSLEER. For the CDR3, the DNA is TGCGCCAGCAGCCGAAGCGGGACAGGGGATCGCAAAGCTTTCTTT. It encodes CASSRSGTGDRKAFF.

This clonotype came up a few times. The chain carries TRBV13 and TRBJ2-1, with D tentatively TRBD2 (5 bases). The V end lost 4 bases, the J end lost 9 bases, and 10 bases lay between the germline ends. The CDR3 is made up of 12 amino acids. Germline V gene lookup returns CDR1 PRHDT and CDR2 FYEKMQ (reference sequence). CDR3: CASSSEGIEQFF. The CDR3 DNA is TGTGCCAGCAGCTCCGAGGGAATTGAGCAGTTCTTC.

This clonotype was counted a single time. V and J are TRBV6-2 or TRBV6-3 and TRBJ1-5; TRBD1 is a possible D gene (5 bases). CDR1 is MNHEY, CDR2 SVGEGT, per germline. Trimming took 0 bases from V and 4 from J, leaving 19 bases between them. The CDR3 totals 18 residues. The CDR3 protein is CASSYSMRGEKANQPQHF. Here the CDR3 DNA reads TGTGCCAGCAGTTACTCCATGCGGGGGGAGAAAGCAAATCAGCCCCAGCATTTT.

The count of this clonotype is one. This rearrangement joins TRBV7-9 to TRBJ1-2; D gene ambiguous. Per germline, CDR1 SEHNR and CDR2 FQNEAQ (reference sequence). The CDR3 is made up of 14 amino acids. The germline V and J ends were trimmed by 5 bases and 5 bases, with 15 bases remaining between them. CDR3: CASSPNGRGYGYTF. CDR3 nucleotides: TGTGCCAGCAGCCCTAATGGACGGGGATATGGCTACACCTTC. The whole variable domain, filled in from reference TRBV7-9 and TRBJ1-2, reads DTGVSQNPRHKITKRGQNVTFRCDPISEHNRLYWYRQTLGQGPEFLTYFQNEAQLEKSRLLSDRFSAERPKGSFSTLEIQRTEQGDSAMYLCASSPNGRGYGYTFGSGTRLTVV.

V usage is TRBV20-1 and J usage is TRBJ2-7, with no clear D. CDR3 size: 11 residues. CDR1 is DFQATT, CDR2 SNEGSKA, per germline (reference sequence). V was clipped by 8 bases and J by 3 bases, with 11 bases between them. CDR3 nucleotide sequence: TGCAGTCTAACTTGCGGCTACGAGCAGTACTTC. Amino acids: CSLTCGYEQYF.

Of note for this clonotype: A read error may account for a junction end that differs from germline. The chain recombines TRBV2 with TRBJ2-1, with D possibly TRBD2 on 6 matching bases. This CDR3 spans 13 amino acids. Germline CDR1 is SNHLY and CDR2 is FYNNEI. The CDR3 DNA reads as TGCGCCAGCAGAGACCCGACTAGAAATGAGCAGTTCTTC. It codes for CASRDPTRNEQFF.

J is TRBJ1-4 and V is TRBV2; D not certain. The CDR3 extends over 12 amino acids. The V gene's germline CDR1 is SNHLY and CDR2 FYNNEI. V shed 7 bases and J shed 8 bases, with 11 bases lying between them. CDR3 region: CASNGGSEKLFF. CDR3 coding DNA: TGTGCCAGCAACGGCGGATCGGAAAAACTGTTTTTT.

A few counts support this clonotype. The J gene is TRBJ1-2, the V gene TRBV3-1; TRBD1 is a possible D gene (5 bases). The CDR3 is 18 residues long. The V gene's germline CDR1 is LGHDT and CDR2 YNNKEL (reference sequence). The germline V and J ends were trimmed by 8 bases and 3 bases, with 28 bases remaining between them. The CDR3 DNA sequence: TGTGCCAGCGGCTGGGCTCAATCTGCAGGGTCAGACGACTATGGCTACACCTTC. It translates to CASGWAQSAGSDDYGYTF.

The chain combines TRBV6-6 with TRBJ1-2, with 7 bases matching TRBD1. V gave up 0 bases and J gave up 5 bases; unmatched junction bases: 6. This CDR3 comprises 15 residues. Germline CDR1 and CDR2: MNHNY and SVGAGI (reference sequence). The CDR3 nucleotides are TGTGCCAGCAGTTACTCTCTGACAGGGCGGTATGGCTACACCTTC. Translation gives CASSYSLTGRYGYTF.

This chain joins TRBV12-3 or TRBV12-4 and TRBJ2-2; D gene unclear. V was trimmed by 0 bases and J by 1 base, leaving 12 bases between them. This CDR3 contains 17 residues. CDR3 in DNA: TGTGCCAGCAGTTTAGCGCGCAGCTCATGGAACACCGGGGAGCTGTTTTTT. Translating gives CASSLARSSWNTGELFF.

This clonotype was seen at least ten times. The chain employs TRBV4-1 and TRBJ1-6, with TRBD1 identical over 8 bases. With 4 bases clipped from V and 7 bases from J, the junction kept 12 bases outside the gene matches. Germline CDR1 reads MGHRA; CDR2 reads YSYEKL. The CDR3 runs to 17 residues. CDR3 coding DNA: TGCGCCAGCAGCCCCCTAGGAGGGACAGGATCAAATTCACCCCTCCACTTT. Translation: CASSPLGGTGSNSPLHF.

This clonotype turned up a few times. In DNA, the CDR3 is TGCGCCAGCAGCCACCTGTCAGGGGGTGATGATGGCTACACCTTC. Translated: CASSHLSGGDDGYTF. The rearrangement links TRBV5-1 to TRBJ1-2; 7 bases fit TRBD1. From germline, CDR1 is SGHRS and CDR2 YFSETQ. This CDR3 spans 15 amino acids. V lost 4 bases, J lost 6 bases, and 12 bases stayed unmatched.

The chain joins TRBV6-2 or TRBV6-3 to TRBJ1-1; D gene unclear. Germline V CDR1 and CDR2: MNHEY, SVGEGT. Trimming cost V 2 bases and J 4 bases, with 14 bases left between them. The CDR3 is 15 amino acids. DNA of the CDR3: TGTGCCAGCAGTTACGGCGGATTGGGTGGCACTGAAGCTTTCTTT. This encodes CASSYGGLGGTEAFF.

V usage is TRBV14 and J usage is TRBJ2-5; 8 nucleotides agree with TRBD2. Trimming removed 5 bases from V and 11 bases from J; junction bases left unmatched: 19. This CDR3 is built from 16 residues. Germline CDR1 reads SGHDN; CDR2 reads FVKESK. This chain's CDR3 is CASSGTGTSVYNEQYF. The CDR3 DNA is TGTGCCAGCAGCGGAACCGGGACTAGTGTGTACAATGAGCAGTACTTC.